These 8 T cell receptor beta chains originate from one sample sequenced in a study of regulatory T cells in long-lasting Graves disease. Time point of the sample: persistent/refractory GD, antithyroid drugs over 5 years with positive TRAb. Making the TCR library involved RNA that had been extracted from PBMCs. Both iRepertoire HTBI primers and Arm-PCR of CDR3 regions were used to build the TCR beta libraries. TCRdb fed the multiplex PCR reads into MiXCR, producing one record per CDR3 protein. The sample includes about 310,000 distinct CDR3 sequences, roughly 21% of them seen just once. The material sequenced was peripheral blood mononuclear cells (PBMCs), taken when the disease was refractory, from a patient treated with antithyroid drugs. The source of these receptors is a female donor with Graves disease.

This clonotype has ten or more counts. The V gene is TRBV11-2, the J gene TRBJ2-5; D is perhaps TRBD2 (5 bases). The germline V gene encodes CDR1 SGHAT and CDR2 FQNNGV. This CDR3 contains 14 residues. Trimming took 3 bases from V and 1 from J, leaving 9 bases between them. The CDR3 DNA reads as TGTGCCAGCAGCTTCGGACTGGCCCAAGAGACCCAGTACTTC. Its translation: CASSFGLAQETQYF.

This chain uses TRBV6-2 or TRBV6-3 with TRBJ2-2; 9 nucleotides align to TRBD2. The J segment lost 7 bases and the V segment lost 2 bases, leaving 8 bases of the junction unmatched. Germline lookup yields CDR1 MNHEY and CDR2 SVGEGT. The CDR3 consists of 16 residues. The DNA of the CDR3 is TGTGCCAGCAGTTACGATCTAGCGGGAATGAACGGGGAGCTGTTTTTT. Translating it yields CASSYDLAGMNGELFF.

V and J are TRBV20-1 and TRBJ2-7; D ambiguous. V was pared by 5 bases and J by 0 bases, with 17 bases between. This CDR3 has 15 residues. The germline CDR1 and CDR2 sequences are DFQATT and SNEGSKA (reference sequence). The CDR3 region is CSAAPASQASYEQYF. The CDR3 nucleotides read TGCAGTGCTGCCCCTGCCTCCCAGGCCTCCTACGAGCAGTACTTC.

This clonotype appeared many times. The J gene is TRBJ2-7, the V gene TRBV7-9; TRBD2 matches 11 bases. V lost 5 bases and J lost 5; bases outside the gene matches: 5. The CDR3 contains 14 residues. Germline assignment: CDR1 SEHNR and CDR2 FQNEAQ (reference sequence). The CDR3 DNA reads as TGTGCCAGCAGCCTTAGCGGGAGGGACGACGAGCAGTACTTC. Its protein is CASSLSGRDDEQYF.

There are a few counts of this clonotype. The gene calls are TRBV7-8 and TRBJ2-6, with D possibly TRBD2 on 6 matching bases. V dropped 4 bases and J dropped 4 bases, with 14 bases sitting between them. Germline V gene data show CDR1 as SGHVS and CDR2 as FQNEAQ. The CDR3 has 16 residues. The CDR3 spells CASSWDGGVGANVLTF. Written as DNA, the CDR3 is TGTGCCAGCAGCTGGGACGGAGGGGTAGGGGCCAACGTCCTGACTTTC.

The chain combines TRBV19 with TRBJ1-3; possible D gene TRBD1, 6 bases. Germline loops: CDR1 LNHDA, CDR2 SQIVND (reference sequence). The CDR3 spans 14 residues. V lost 9 bases and J 2 bases, leaving 14 bases between the germline ends. The CDR3 bases are TGTGCCAGCCACAAACAGGGACCTGGAAACACCATATATTTT. It is translated as CASHKQGPGNTIYF. Drawing the rest from reference TRBV19 and TRBJ1-3, the complete variable domain is DGGITQSPKYLFRKEGQNVTLSCEQNLNHDAMYWYRQDPGQGLRLIYYSQIVNDFQKGDIAEGYSVSREKKESFPLTVTSAQKNPTAFYLCASHKQGPGNTIYFGEGSWLTVV.

About this clonotype itself: Since a much larger clone is just one base distant, this may be a read error. The chain recombines TRBV20-1 with TRBJ2-7; unclear D gene. The CDR3 is 13 amino acids. The germline gives CDR1 DFQATT, CDR2 SNEGSKA (reference sequence). CDR3 coding DNA: TGCAGTGCTAGGTTTCCGGGTTTCTACGAGCAGTGCTTC. It encodes CSARFPGFYEQCF.

V is TRBV11-1 and J is TRBJ2-5; 9 bases agree with TRBD2. Germline assignment: CDR1 SGHAT and CDR2 FQDESV (reference sequence). V gave up 3 bases and J gave up 0 bases; unmatched junction bases: 2. The CDR3 runs to 15 residues. Here the CDR3 reads CASSFGGRDQETQYF. The CDR3, as DNA: TGTGCCAGCAGCTTTGGCGGGAGGGACCAAGAGACCCAGTACTTC. Based on the CDR3 plus reference TRBV11-1 and TRBJ2-5, the full variable domain is EAEVAQSPRYKITEKSQAVAFWCDPISGHATLYWYRQILGQGPELLVQFQDESVVDDSQLPKDRFSAERLKGVDSTLKIQPAELGDSAMYLCASSFGGRDQETQYFGPGTRLLVL.